A selection of T cell receptor beta chains follows, all from one sample in a study of shared T cell receptors in the human thymus. Sequenced by immunoSEQ multiplex PCR; TCRdb stores in-frame clones only, minus some. Counted here are about 380,000 clones, roughly 94% occurring once; the ten biggest clones make up about 0.02%. The sample was thymocytes. The receptors come from a human donor. Both conserved end residues are part of each CDR3. Each record gives: clone size, D gene, J gene, V gene, CDR3 protein, CDR3 DNA. The D gene is left open where the match is weak. Only some rows state a clone size, as once, few, many or a class for expanded clones.

clone_size: once; d_call: NA; j_call: TRBJ1-1; v_call: TRBV5-5; cdr3_aa: CASSLVKLPEAFF; cdr3_nt: TGTGCCAGCAGCTTGGTTAAGCTGCCTGAAGCTTTCTTT
clone_size: NA; d_call: TRBD2; j_call: TRBJ2-1; v_call: TRBV11-3; cdr3_aa: CASSSPGTSGSPPYNEQFF; cdr3_nt: TGTGCCAGCAGCTCTCCTGGGACTAGCGGGAGTCCCCCCTACAATGAGCAGTTCTTC
clone_size: once; d_call: NA; j_call: TRBJ1-5; v_call: TRBV18; cdr3_aa: CASSRDIRNQPQHF; cdr3_nt: TGTGCCAGCTCGCGGGACATAAGGAATCAGCCCCAGCATTTT
clone_size: NA; d_call: TRBD2; j_call: TRBJ2-1; v_call: TRBV29-1; cdr3_aa: CSGTPGLANNEQFF; cdr3_nt: TGCAGCGGGACCCCGGGACTAGCGAACAATGAGCAGTTCTTC
clone_size: NA; d_call: TRBD2; j_call: TRBJ2-7; v_call: TRBV10-1; cdr3_aa: CASSETSGSYEQYF; cdr3_nt: TGCGCCAGCAGTGAGACTAGCGGGTCCTACGAGCAGTACTTC
clone_size: NA; d_call: NA; j_call: TRBJ1-2; v_call: TRBV2; cdr3_aa: CASKSTYGYTF; cdr3_nt: TGTGCCAGCAAATCCACCTATGGCTACACCTTC
clone_size: NA; d_call: TRBD2; j_call: TRBJ2-1; v_call: TRBV4-1; cdr3_aa: CASSLVGLAGDYNEQFF; cdr3_nt: TGCGCCAGCAGCCTCGTAGGACTAGCGGGTGACTACAATGAGCAGTTCTTC
clone_size: NA; d_call: NA; j_call: TRBJ2-1; v_call: TRBV13; cdr3_aa: CASSSIRTSGNNEQFF; cdr3_nt: TGTGCCAGCAGCTCCATCAGGACTTCGGGGAACAATGAGCAGTTCTTC
clone_size: NA; d_call: NA; j_call: TRBJ2-1; v_call: TRBV27; cdr3_aa: CASSLSIINEQFF; cdr3_nt: TGTGCCAGCAGTTTATCGATAATCAATGAGCAGTTCTTC
clone_size: few; d_call: NA; j_call: TRBJ1-1; v_call: TRBV9; cdr3_aa: CASSATMNTEAFF; cdr3_nt: TGTGCCAGCAGCGCTACTATGAACACTGAAGCTTTCTTT
clone_size: NA; d_call: TRBD2; j_call: TRBJ2-1; v_call: TRBV28; cdr3_aa: CASSGGAGGPNNEQFF; cdr3_nt: TGTGCCAGCAGTGGGGGAGCGGGAGGACCAAACAATGAGCAGTTCTTC
clone_size: NA; d_call: NA; j_call: TRBJ1-2; v_call: TRBV9; cdr3_aa: CASYRGGPDGYTF; cdr3_nt: TGTGCCAGCTATAGAGGGGGGCCTGACGGCTACACCTTC
clone_size: NA; d_call: NA; j_call: TRBJ1-1; v_call: TRBV15; cdr3_aa: CATSRADPRRTEAFF; cdr3_nt: TGTGCCACCAGCAGAGCCGACCCACGACGGACTGAAGCTTTCTTT
clone_size: NA; d_call: NA; j_call: TRBJ1-2; v_call: TRBV11-2; cdr3_aa: CASSPPHAVVEGYTF; cdr3_nt: TGTGCCAGCAGCCCCCCCCATGCGGTTGTTGAGGGCTACACCTTC
clone_size: NA; d_call: TRBD1; j_call: TRBJ2-7; v_call: TRBV30; cdr3_aa: CAWNSGTGSEQYF; cdr3_nt: TGTGCCTGGAACTCCGGGACAGGGTCAGAGCAGTACTTC
clone_size: NA; d_call: NA; j_call: TRBJ2-7; v_call: TRBV4-3; cdr3_aa: CASSQDSAGPYEQYF; cdr3_nt: TGCGCCAGCAGCCAAGATTCGGCAGGACCCTACGAGCAGTACTTC
clone_size: NA; d_call: TRBD2; j_call: TRBJ2-7; v_call: TRBV28; cdr3_aa: CASRREREGYEQYF; cdr3_nt: TGTGCCAGCAGGCGGGAGCGGGAGGGTTACGAGCAGTACTTC
clone_size: NA; d_call: NA; j_call: TRBJ1-1; v_call: TRBV28; cdr3_aa: CASSRQAPNTEAFF; cdr3_nt: TGTGCCAGCAGTCGACAGGCCCCGAACACTGAAGCTTTCTTT
clone_size: NA; d_call: NA; j_call: TRBJ1-2; v_call: TRBV14; cdr3_aa: CASSLRRSPRPYGYTF; cdr3_nt: TGTGCCAGCAGCTTACGAAGGAGTCCTAGACCTTATGGCTACACCTTC
clone_size: NA; d_call: NA; j_call: TRBJ1-5; v_call: TRBV27; cdr3_aa: CASSLEYRAAQPQHF; cdr3_nt: TGTGCCAGCAGTTTAGAGTACAGGGCGGCTCAGCCCCAGCATTTT
clone_size: NA; d_call: NA; j_call: TRBJ2-6; v_call: TRBV5-1; cdr3_aa: CASSFVGDSGANVLTF; cdr3_nt: TGCGCCAGCAGCTTTGTCGGAGACTCTGGGGCCAACGTCCTGACTTTC
clone_size: once; d_call: NA; j_call: TRBJ2-5; v_call: TRBV4-3; cdr3_aa: CASSQDWASRNDETQYF; cdr3_nt: TGCGCCAGCAGCCAAGATTGGGCTAGCAGGAACGATGAGACCCAGTACTTC
clone_size: few; d_call: TRBD2; j_call: TRBJ2-1; v_call: TRBV5-4; cdr3_aa: CASTPGASGRRVSSYNEQFF; cdr3_nt: TGTGCCAGCACCCCTGGAGCTAGCGGGCGCCGGGTTAGCTCCTACAATGAGCAGTTCTTC
clone_size: NA; d_call: TRBD1; j_call: TRBJ2-1; v_call: TRBV27; cdr3_aa: CASNPSAGTGSNNEQFF; cdr3_nt: TGTGCCAGCAACCCCTCAGCCGGGACAGGGAGTAACAATGAGCAGTTCTTC
clone_size: NA; d_call: TRBD1; j_call: TRBJ1-3; v_call: TRBV30; cdr3_aa: CACPCGGQISGNTIYF; cdr3_nt: TGTGCCTGCCCCTGCGGGGGACAGATCTCTGGAAACACCATATATTTT
clone_size: NA; d_call: NA; j_call: TRBJ1-2; v_call: TRBV5-8; cdr3_aa: CASSLGIARGYTF; cdr3_nt: TGTGCCAGCAGCTTGGGCATAGCTCGGGGCTACACCTTC
clone_size: NA; d_call: NA; j_call: TRBJ2-7; v_call: TRBV4-2; cdr3_aa: CASSRQRGDEQYF; cdr3_nt: TGTGCCAGCAGCCGCCAACGGGGTGACGAGCAGTACTTC
clone_size: NA; d_call: NA; j_call: TRBJ2-7; v_call: TRBV7-4; cdr3_aa: CASSPPKTFTYEQYF; cdr3_nt: TGTGCCAGCAGCCCCCCAAAGACCTTCACCTACGAGCAGTACTTC
clone_size: once; d_call: NA; j_call: TRBJ1-5; v_call: TRBV19; cdr3_aa: CASKYRANPSNQPQHF; cdr3_nt: TGTGCCAGTAAATACAGGGCGAACCCTAGCAATCAGCCCCAGCATTTT
clone_size: NA; d_call: NA; j_call: TRBJ2-7; v_call: TRBV7-6; cdr3_aa: CASSEDGYEQYF; cdr3_nt: TGTGCCAGCAGCGAGGACGGCTACGAGCAGTACTTC